These 24 T cell receptor beta chains were all obtained from the same sample, sequenced in a study of molecular identifiers for immune sequencing clone quantification. TCRdb fed the PCR reads into MiXCR, producing one record per CDR3 protein. Altogether 460,000 or so distinct CDR3 sequences are present, 20% to 25% being singletons, with the ten largest covering 0.84%. The sample taken for sequencing was naive CD8+ T cells from blood, with Jurkat cell RNA spiked in. Regarding subset: FACS-sorted CD8+CD4-CCR7+CD45RA+ naive T cells. The receptors were sampled from a human donor in good health. Some libraries in this study had Jurkat cell RNA spiked in.

This clonotype has at least ten counts. V gene TRBV14 combines with J gene TRBJ2-7, with 9 nucleotides matching TRBD2. J gave up 3 bases and V 0 bases, and 12 bases lay outside the gene matches. The CDR3 is 18 residues long. Germline V gene lookup returns CDR1 SGHDN and CDR2 FVKESK. The DNA for the CDR3 is TGTGCCAGCAGCCAAGATAAGGCGCAACTGACTAGCGGCTACGAGCAGTACTTC. Translated: CASSQDKAQLTSGYEQYF.

As for this clonotype: Since the CDR3 does not end with the conserved phenylalanine or tryptophan, this likely comes from a read error. The chain carries TRBV6-5 and TRBJ1-2; TRBD1 matches at 11 bases. V was pared by 4 bases and J by 7 bases, with 8 bases of the junction left unmatched. There are 15 residues in the CDR3. Per the germline V gene, CDR1 is MNHEY and CDR2 is SVGAGI. CDR3 amino acids: CASSSGQGDIIGYTL. The CDR3 nucleotides are TGTGCCAGCAGTTCGGGACAGGGGGATATTATTGGCTACACCCTC.

About this clonotype itself: This could be a read error, since a much larger clone is one nucleotide away. Lacking the conserved final phenylalanine or tryptophan, this CDR3 likely reflects a read error. The chain recombines TRBV15 with TRBJ2-3; no definite D call. V lost 1 base to trimming and J lost 11 bases, with 16 bases between them. Germline assignment: CDR1 LNHNV and CDR2 YYDKDF (reference sequence). This CDR3 has 14 amino acids. CDR3 nucleotide sequence: TGTGCCACCAGCAGAGTCCAGGCGATCAAAATGCAGTATCTT. It specifies CATSRVQAIKMQYL.

This clonotype was observed a handful of times. The chain recombines TRBV24-1 with TRBJ2-5, with 7 bases identical to TRBD1. CDR1 and CDR2 (germline): KGHDR, SFDVKD. The CDR3 loop spans 12 amino acids. Trimming took 8 bases from V and 7 from J; bases not matched to a gene: 6. The CDR3 DNA follows: TGTGCCACCACGACAGGGATCGGGACCCAGTACTTC. The encoded protein is CATTTGIGTQYF.

This clonotype was seen many times. The V call is TRBV28, the J call TRBJ2-7, with D possibly being TRBD2 (5 bases). The CDR3 loop spans 13 amino acids. V lost 6 bases, J lost 3 bases, and 12 bases lay in between. Germline CDR1 MDHEN, CDR2 SYDVKM. The CDR3 sequence: CASRRASHYEQYF. The CDR3 nucleotides read TGTGCCAGCAGAAGGGCTAGCCACTACGAGCAGTACTTC. Full variable domain (missing parts from reference TRBV28 and TRBJ2-7): DVKVTQSSRYLVKRTGEKVFLECVQDMDHENMFWYRQDPGLGLRLIYFSYDVKMKEKGDIPEGYSVSREKKERFSLILESASTNQTSMYLCASRRASHYEQYFGPGTRLTVT.

This clonotype was picked up many times. The gene calls are TRBV4-3 and TRBJ2-1, with TRBD2 matching 9 bases. The junction had 5 bases not matched to a gene; V was cut back by 3 bases and J by 2 bases. Germline loops: CDR1 LGHNA, CDR2 YSLEER. CDR3 length: 16 amino acids. The CDR3: CASSQLAGVTYNEQFF. The DNA of the CDR3 is TGCGCCAGCAGCCAGTTAGCGGGAGTTACCTACAATGAGCAGTTCTTC.

This clonotype was counted many times. This rearrangement joins TRBV14 to TRBJ1-6; D is undetermined. The CDR3 is made up of 17 amino acids. V was pared by 4 bases and J by 0 bases, with 13 bases between. CDR1 is SGHDN, CDR2 FVKESK, per germline. The CDR3 DNA reads as TGTGCCAGCAGCCCGAAGACACTGAGCTCCTATAATTCACCCCTCCACTTT. This codes for CASSPKTLSSYNSPLHF. Full variable domain (outside the CDR3, taken from reference TRBV14 and TRBJ1-6): EAGVTQFPSHSVIEKGQTVTLRCDPISGHDNLYWYRRVMGKEIKFLLHFVKESKQDESGMPNNRFLAERTGGTYSTLKVQPAELEDSGVYFCASSPKTLSSYNSPLHFGNGTRLTVT.

The chain is built from TRBV12-3 or TRBV12-4 and TRBJ1-2; perhaps TRBD1 as D (6 bases). The CDR3 sequence is 18 residues long. V was clipped by 0 bases and J by 3 bases, with 20 bases between them. CDR3 in amino acids: CASSLAKGDTKRDYGYTF. The CDR3 nucleotides read TGTGCCAGCAGTTTAGCTAAAGGGGACACCAAACGAGACTATGGCTACACCTTC.

About this clonotype: A much larger clone lies a single base off, so this may be a read error. The chain combines TRBV7-9 with TRBJ1-5; D call uncertain. Trimming removed 6 bases from V and 6 bases from J, with 18 bases in between. The CDR3 is 15 amino acids. The germline V gene has CDR1 SEHNR and CDR2 FQNEAQ (reference sequence). The CDR3 loop reads CASSGKGPDGQPQHF. DNA of the CDR3: TGTGCCAGCAGTGGAAAGGGCCCCGACGGTCAGCCCCAGCATTTT.

This clonotype has a count of ten or more. V is TRBV30 and J is TRBJ2-4; no clear D. This CDR3 contains 15 residues. Germline V gene sequence: CDR1 GTSNPN, CDR2 SVGIG (reference sequence). V was trimmed by 0 bases and J by 0 bases, leaving 9 bases between them. Here the CDR3 reads CAWSVFSLAKNIQYF. CDR3 in DNA: TGTGCCTGGAGTGTCTTCAGTCTAGCCAAAAACATTCAGTACTTC. Full variable domain (outside the CDR3, taken from reference TRBV30 and TRBJ2-4): SQTIHQWPATLVQPVGSPLSLECTVEGTSNPNLYWYRQAAGRGLQLLFYSVGIGQISSEVPQNLSASRPQDRQFILSSKKLLLSDSGFYLCAWSVFSLAKNIQYFGAGTRLSVL.

This chain joins TRBV4-1 and TRBJ1-1, with D possibly being TRBD1 (5 bases). Germline loops: CDR1 MGHRA, CDR2 YSYEKL. The CDR3 length is 15 residues. V lost 5 bases, J lost 1 base, and 14 bases lay in between. The chain's CDR3 is CASSSSRGTNTEAFF. The DNA of the CDR3 is TGCGCCAGCAGCTCCAGCCGGGGCACGAACACTGAAGCTTTCTTT.

This clonotype came up a few times. The CDR3 here is CAISDGTGSYEQYF. CDR3 nucleotide sequence: TGTGCCATCAGTGACGGGACAGGATCCTACGAGCAGTACTTC. The rearrangement links TRBV10-3 to TRBJ2-7; 8 bases map to TRBD1. J gave up 1 base and V 3 bases, and 2 bases lay outside the gene matches. This CDR3 is built from 14 residues. Germline V lookup: CDR1 ENHRY, CDR2 SYGVKD.

The sample holds a few counts of this clonotype. The chain uses TRBV7-3 and TRBJ2-1; weak D call: TRBD2 (5 bases). CDR3 length: 14 amino acids. V lost 5 bases and J 7 bases, leaving 15 bases between the germline ends. Per germline, CDR1 SGHTA and CDR2 FQGTGA. CDR3 bases: TGTGCCAGCAGCCCCGGACTCGGTTTGAATGAGCAGTTCTTC. It codes for CASSPGLGLNEQFF.

The V and J genes are TRBV10-3 and TRBJ2-7; TRBD1 aligns across 7 bases. Germline loops: CDR1 ENHRY, CDR2 SYGVKD. The ends lost 3 bases at V and 6 bases at J; junction bases unmatched: 8. This CDR3 comprises 14 residues. CDR3 residues: CAISERTGLSEQYF. In DNA, the CDR3 is TGTGCCATCAGTGAACGGACAGGTCTCTCCGAGCAGTACTTC.

The sample holds many counts of this clonotype. This chain links TRBV6-5 with TRBJ2-6; no clear D gene. CDR3 length equals 18 residues. The germline V and J ends were trimmed by 1 base and 2 bases, with 15 bases remaining between them. Germline-derived CDR1 and CDR2 are MNHEY and SVGAGI. The DNA for the CDR3 is TGTGCCAGCAGTTACTTGATCCCTACATGGCCTGGGGCCAACGTCCTGACTTTC. This encodes CASSYLIPTWPGANVLTF.

This clonotype has ten or more counts. V usage is TRBV7-9 and J usage is TRBJ2-7, with D possibly TRBD2 on 5 matching bases. There are 14 residues in the CDR3. Germline-derived CDR1 and CDR2 are SEHNR and FQNEAQ (reference sequence). The V end was cut by 0 bases, the J end by 6 bases, with 12 bases between. The chain's CDR3 is CASSLASGGGEQYF. CDR3 in DNA: TGTGCCAGCAGCTTAGCCTCGGGTGGAGGCGAGCAGTACTTC.

This chain connects TRBV27 to TRBJ2-7; 9 bases are a match to TRBD1. The ends lost 4 bases at V and 3 bases at J; junction bases unmatched: 7. CDR1 MNHEY and CDR2 SMNVEV come from the germline V gene (reference sequence). This CDR3 contains 15 residues. CDR3 protein: CASSSPRTGDYEQYF. Written as DNA, the CDR3 is TGTGCCAGCAGTTCCCCCCGGACAGGGGACTACGAGCAGTACTTC.

This clonotype was counted between two and nine times. The V and J genes are TRBV4-3 and TRBJ1-3; a possible D gene is TRBD1 (5 bases). Germline-derived CDR1 and CDR2 are LGHNA and YSLEER. V was shortened by 2 bases and J by 1 base, with 9 bases between the two germline ends. The CDR3 consists of 15 residues. The CDR3 spells CASSQQRGSGNTIYF. The CDR3 DNA follows: TGCGCCAGCAGCCAACAGAGGGGATCTGGAAACACCATATATTTT.

V is TRBV20-1 and J is TRBJ1-3; D is unresolved. V shed 3 bases and J shed 1 base, with 10 bases lying between them. CDR1 and CDR2 (germline): DFQATT, SNEGSKA (reference sequence). This CDR3 is built from 14 residues. The CDR3 spells CSASHRHSGNTIYF. CDR3 nucleotide sequence: TGCAGTGCTAGTCACAGACATTCTGGAAACACCATATATTTT.

J is TRBJ2-7 and V is TRBV6-2 or TRBV6-3; D is unresolved. The CDR3 is made up of 13 amino acids. V shed 2 bases and J shed 0 bases, with 5 bases lying between them. Germline values: CDR1 MNHEY, CDR2 SVGEGT. The CDR3 loop reads CASSYPDSYEQYF. CDR3 in DNA: TGTGCCAGCAGTTACCCGGACTCCTACGAGCAGTACTTC.

The V call is TRBV10-1, the J call TRBJ2-3; 7 bases map to TRBD1. CDR1 is WNHNN, CDR2 SYGVQD, per germline (reference sequence). CDR3 length: 15 residues. The trim removed 4 bases at V and 0 bases at J, leaving 4 bases unmatched. DNA for the CDR3: TGCGCCAGCAGTGTGAGGACAGGCAGCACAGATACGCAGTATTTT. This translates into CASSVRTGSTDTQYF.

With respect to this clonotype: A much larger clone sits a single nucleotide away, making a read error possible. CDR3 sequence (DNA): TGTGCCCGCAGTTTAGCAGGGGTCCCAGATACGCAGTATTTT. It yields the protein CARSLAGVPDTQYF. V gene TRBV28 combines with J gene TRBJ2-3; D is perhaps TRBD1 (6 bases). The CDR3 is 14 amino acids. Germline-derived CDR1 and CDR2 are MDHEN and SYDVKM.

This clonotype was observed at least ten times. This chain connects TRBV7-6 to TRBJ2-3; TRBD2 is a possible D gene (5 bases). This CDR3 has 15 amino acids. Trimming removed 6 bases from V and 0 bases from J, with 13 bases in between. Germline V CDR1 and CDR2: SGHVS, FNYEAQ. CDR3 in DNA: TGTGCCAGCAGTCTAACAGCGGCTAGCACAGATACGCAGTATTTT. It specifies CASSLTAASTDTQYF.

The J gene is TRBJ1-6, the V gene TRBV6-2 or TRBV6-3; TRBD1 matches at 7 bases. The ends lost 5 bases at V and 4 bases at J; junction bases unmatched: 8. Germline values: CDR1 MNHEY, CDR2 SVGEGT. The CDR3 consists of 16 residues. The CDR3 region is CASSGFGGQYNSPLHF. The DNA of the CDR3 is TGTGCCAGCAGTGGTTTCGGGGGACAGTATAATTCACCCCTCCACTTT.